Below are 19 T cell receptor beta chains sequenced from a single sample in a study of blood T cell repertoires in COVID-19. TCRdb keeps only in-frame clones here, not all; method: immunoSEQ multiplex PCR. The sample lists 150,000 or so clones; about 89% were seen once. The specimen sequenced was peripheral blood. The receptor set was obtained from a man aged 55 to 70 with COVID-19, enrolled during active disease.

V gene TRBV9 combines with J gene TRBJ1-2; the D gene is possibly TRBD1 (6 bases). From germline, CDR1 is SGDLS and CDR2 YYNGEE. Trimming removed 4 bases at V and 8 bases at J, with 15 bases between. This CDR3 comprises 13 residues. This chain's CDR3 is CASSPQGLGGYTF. In DNA, the CDR3 is TGTGCCAGCAGCCCTCAGGGGTTGGGCGGCTACACCTTC. Supplemented by reference TRBV9 and TRBJ1-2, the full variable domain reads DSGVTQTPKHLITATGQRVTLRCSPRSGDLSVYWYQQSLDQGLQFLIQYYNGEERAKGNILERFSAQQFPDLHSELNLSSLELGDSALYFCASSPQGLGGYTFGSGTRLTVV.

This sequence joins TRBV4-2 and TRBJ2-3; 13 bases map to TRBD2. CDR3 length: 18 residues. Germline values: CDR1 LGHNA, CDR2 YNFKEQ. Trimming removed 0 bases from V and 4 bases from J; junction bases left unmatched: 7. The CDR3 spells CASSQEPTSGGGADTQYF. The CDR3 nucleotides are TGTGCCAGCAGCCAAGAACCTACTAGCGGGGGGGGTGCAGATACGCAGTATTTT.

The rearrangement links TRBV4-3 to TRBJ1-2; D remains ambiguous. There are 14 residues in the CDR3. Germline CDR1 is LGHNA and CDR2 is YSLEER. V lost 1 base and J 4 bases, leaving 10 bases between the germline ends. In nucleotides, the CDR3 is TGCGCCAGCAGCCAAGTTGCGCAGGCCTATGGCTACACCTTC. Residues: CASSQVAQAYGYTF.

This chain joins TRBV11-1 and TRBJ1-2, with TRBD1 identical over 9 bases. This CDR3 comprises 14 residues. V trimming: 5 bases; J trimming: 5 bases; junction bases outside the gene matches: 6. Germline values: CDR1 SGHAT, CDR2 FQDESV (reference sequence). CDR3 DNA sequence: TGTGCCAGCAGCCACAGGGGACAGGGTTATGGCTACACCTTC. Protein sequence: CASSHRGQGYGYTF.

The rearrangement joins TRBV29-1 to TRBJ2-1, with 12 positions matching TRBD2. From germline, CDR1 is SQVTM and CDR2 ANQGSEA. The trim removed 7 bases at V and 7 bases at J, leaving 8 bases unmatched. The CDR3 sequence is 14 residues long. The CDR3 DNA reads as TGCAGCGGTTCACTAGCGGGGGGCGGAAATGAGCAGTTCTTC. Translated, it gives CSGSLAGGGNEQFF.

The chain links TRBV11-3 to TRBJ2-1, with 10 bases fitting TRBD1. The V and J ends lost 5 bases and 7 bases, in that order; junction bases with no gene match: 2. Germline V gene data show CDR1 as SGHNT and CDR2 as YENEEA. CDR3 length equals 13 residues. The CDR3 DNA reads as TGTGCCAGCAGCGGGGGACAGGGGAATGAGCAGTTCTTC. It encodes CASSGGQGNEQFF.

The CDR3 reads CASSLFRVSYNEQFF. CDR3 nucleotide sequence: TGTGCCAGCAGTTTATTCCGGGTCTCCTACAATGAGCAGTTCTTC. The chain carries TRBV27 and TRBJ2-1; D not certain. The germline CDR1 and CDR2 sequences are MNHEY and SMNVEV (reference sequence). This CDR3 contains 15 residues. Trimming shortened V by 1 base and J by 0 bases, and 7 bases separated the two germline ends.

Only a few counts were recorded for this clone. The CDR3 spells CAFGAGQPYEQYF. Written as DNA, the CDR3 is TGTGCATTTGGGGCGGGACAGCCCTACGAGCAGTACTTC. The gene calls are TRBV7-9 and TRBJ2-7; D is possibly TRBD1 (7 bases). CDR1 SEHNR and CDR2 FQNEAQ come from the germline V gene (reference sequence). This CDR3 has 13 amino acids. Supplemented by reference TRBV7-9 and TRBJ2-7, the full variable domain reads DTGVSQNPRHKITKRGQNVTFRCDPISEHNRLYWYRQTLGQGPEFLTYFQNEAQLEKSRLLSDRFSAERPKGSFSTLEIQRTEQGDSAMYLCAFGAGQPYEQYFGPGTRLTVT.

V and J are TRBV4-1 and TRBJ2-7, with TRBD2 identical over 12 bases. V lost 1 base, J lost 1 base, and 2 bases stayed unmatched. Germline V gives CDR1 MGHRA, CDR2 YSYEKL. This CDR3 has 16 residues. The CDR3 region is CASSQGGLAGSYEQYF. The CDR3 DNA reads TGCGCCAGCAGCCAAGGGGGACTAGCGGGTTCCTACGAGCAGTACTTC.

Written as DNA, the CDR3 is TGTGCCAGCTCACCACCCGAGCGGAGTGAGCAGTTCTTC. Translation gives CASSPPERSEQFF. The rearrangement uses TRBV18 and TRBJ2-1; tentatively, D is TRBD2 (5 bases). The CDR3 contains 13 residues. V lost 0 bases to trimming and J lost 9 bases, with 9 bases between them. Germline V gene lookup returns CDR1 KGHSH and CDR2 LQKENI.

This chain links TRBV24-1 with TRBJ2-1, with a tentative D call TRBD2 (5 bases). This CDR3 is built from 14 residues. Trimming cost V 7 bases and J 10 bases, with 19 bases left between them. Germline lookup yields CDR1 KGHDR and CDR2 SFDVKD. Here the CDR3 reads CATSNSVASGEQFF. As DNA, the CDR3 is TGTGCCACCAGCAATAGCGTCGCGTCGGGAGAGCAGTTCTTC.

This clone was detected only a few times. V usage is TRBV29-1 and J usage is TRBJ1-1, with 7 bases identical to TRBD1. Germline-derived CDR1 and CDR2 are SQVTM and ANQGSEA. V shed 4 bases, J shed 5 bases, and the junction held 10 bases outside the gene matches. The CDR3 covers 14 residues. This chain's CDR3 is CSVATQGVRTEAFF. The CDR3 DNA reads as TGCAGCGTTGCGACCCAGGGGGTGAGAACTGAAGCTTTCTTT.

The table lists this clone with a count of one. J is TRBJ1-2 and V is TRBV19; no firm D call. CDR3 length equals 14 residues. CDR1 and CDR2 (germline): LNHDA, SQIVND (reference sequence). Trimming stripped 7 bases from V and 4 bases from J, with 16 bases between. The CDR3 DNA reads as TGTGCCAGTACCAATACGGGGTTCGCCTATGGCTACACCTTC. It specifies CASTNTGFAYGYTF.

This rearrangement joins TRBV11-2 to TRBJ2-5, with TRBD1 matching 12 bases. Germline values: CDR1 SGHAT, CDR2 FQNNGV. V shed 0 bases, J shed 4 bases, and the junction held 3 bases outside the gene matches. The CDR3 has 16 residues. The CDR3 DNA follows: TGTGCCAGCAGCTTAGATGGGACAGGGGGCAGAGAGACCCAGTACTTC. Protein sequence: CASSLDGTGGRETQYF. The full variable domain, with the rest looked up from reference TRBV11-2 and TRBJ2-5, is EAGVAQSPRYKIIEKRQSVAFWCNPISGHATLYWYQQILGQGPKLLIQFQNNGVVDDSQLPKDRFSAERLKGVDSTLKIQPAKLEDSAVYLCASSLDGTGGRETQYFGPGTRLLVL.

The V and J genes are TRBV14 and TRBJ2-7, with no clear D. The germline V and J ends were trimmed by 5 bases and 0 bases, with 8 bases remaining between them. CDR1 SGHDN and CDR2 FVKESK come from the germline V gene. The CDR3 length is 13 residues. CDR3 DNA sequence: TGTGCCAGCAGCAGCTACGGCTCCTACGAGCAGTACTTC. The encoded protein is CASSSYGSYEQYF.

The rearrangement uses TRBV5-6 and TRBJ2-1; 7 nucleotides match TRBD1. J gave up 7 bases and V 1 base, and 2 bases lay outside the gene matches. CDR1 is SGHDT, CDR2 YYEEEE, per germline. The CDR3 is 13 amino acids. The CDR3 sequence is CASSLRGRNEQFF. DNA for the CDR3: TGTGCCAGCAGCTTGAGGGGGCGAAATGAGCAGTTCTTC. Combining the CDR3 with reference TRBV5-6 and TRBJ2-1 gives the whole variable domain DAGVTQSPTHLIKTRGQQVTLRCSPKSGHDTVSWYQQALGQGPQFIFQYYEEEERQRGNFPDRFSGHQFPNYSSELNVNALLLGDSALYLCASSLRGRNEQFFGPGTRLTVL.

The chain is built from TRBV29-1 and TRBJ2-7; D not resolved. This CDR3 is 11 amino acids long. The germline V gene has CDR1 SQVTM and CDR2 ANQGSEA. Trimming removed 3 bases from V and 3 bases from J, with 6 bases in between. DNA for the CDR3: TGCAGCGTTGAGGCTAGCTACGAGCAGTACTTC. Its protein product is CSVEASYEQYF.

This clone was seen more than once but under ten times. This chain's CDR3 is CAWTWTGRGYEQYF. For the CDR3, the DNA is TGTGCCTGGACGTGGACAGGGAGAGGCTACGAGCAGTACTTC. The chain has TRBV30 and TRBJ2-7, with 8 bases identical to TRBD1. CDR3 length: 14 residues. CDR1 is GTSNPN and CDR2 is SVGIG in the germline V gene (reference sequence). V dropped 4 bases and J dropped 3; count of bases not matched to a gene: 8.

The J gene is TRBJ2-5, the V gene TRBV2, with 11 bases fitting TRBD1. Germline assignment: CDR1 SNHLY and CDR2 FYNNEI. The CDR3 consists of 18 residues. V shed 6 bases, J shed 4 bases, and the junction held 16 bases outside the gene matches. The CDR3 sequence is CASRSDGQGALRGETQYF. The CDR3 nucleotides read TGTGCCAGCAGATCGGATGGACAGGGGGCGCTAAGGGGAGAGACCCAGTACTTC. Filled out from reference TRBV2 and TRBJ2-5, the complete variable domain reads EPEVTQTPSHQVTQMGQEVILRCVPISNHLYFYWYRQILGQKVEFLVSFYNNEISEKSEIFDDQFSVERPDGSNFTLKIRSTKLEDSAMYFCASRSDGQGALRGETQYFGPGTRLLVL.